The 14 T cell receptor beta chains in this list originate from one sample, sequenced in a study of control samples from healthy donors and cancer patients. Assay used: immunoSEQ multiplex PCR; TCRdb lists only in-frame clones, some missing. The sample lists 170,000 or so clones; about 94% were seen once. The specimen was blood. These receptors all stem from a woman aged 40 to 50 in good health.

The CDR3 DNA follows: TGTGCCAGCAGTGTTGATAACCCGAACACCGGGGAGCTGTTTTTT. This encodes CASSVDNPNTGELFF. The V call is TRBV6-4, the J call TRBJ2-2; D uncertain. Germline-derived CDR1 and CDR2 are MRHNA and SNTAGT. The CDR3 is 15 amino acids. Trimming cost V 4 bases and J 0 bases, with 9 bases left between them.

J is TRBJ2-1 and V is TRBV29-1; 8 bases fit TRBD2. CDR3 length: 12 residues. The V segment lost 6 bases and the J segment 4 bases; nucleotides outside the gene matches: 2. Germline lookup yields CDR1 SQVTM and CDR2 ANQGSEA. The CDR3 bases are TGCAGCGTCGGGAGGGAATACAATGAGCAGTTCTTC. Its protein product is CSVGREYNEQFF.

The rearrangement links TRBV7-2 to TRBJ2-4, with D maybe TRBD2 (5 bases). CDR3 length: 15 amino acids. Germline loops: CDR1 SGHTA, CDR2 FQGNSA. Trimming cost V 9 bases and J 8 bases, with 23 bases left between them. This CDR3 is CASSSGPAAGYIQYF. CDR3 DNA sequence: TGTGCCAGTTCATCCGGCCCCGCGGCGGGTTACATTCAGTACTTC.

The V gene is TRBV12-3 or TRBV12-4, the J gene TRBJ1-5; D unresolved. Trimming removed 3 bases at V and 11 bases at J, with 8 bases between. The CDR3 runs 11 residues. The CDR3 DNA reads TGTGCCAGCAGTTTCGGGAGAGCCCAGCATTTT. It specifies CASSFGRAQHF.

This chain links TRBV9 with TRBJ2-6; unclear D gene. V shed 3 bases and J shed 2 bases, with 9 bases lying between them. Looked up from germline, CDR1 is SGDLS and CDR2 is YYNGEE. There are 15 residues in the CDR3. For the CDR3, the DNA is TGTGCCAGCAGCGCTGAGATCCCTGGGGCCAACGTCCTGACTTTC. Its protein is CASSAEIPGANVLTF.

The chain is built from TRBV19 and TRBJ2-5; D is unresolved. Trimming took 4 bases from V and 4 from J, leaving 10 bases between them. This CDR3 contains 13 residues. CDR1 LNHDA and CDR2 SQIVND come from the germline V gene (reference sequence). This chain's CDR3 is CASSTAAGETQYF. The DNA of the CDR3 is TGTGCCAGTAGTACCGCTGCTGGAGAGACCCAGTACTTC.

The V and J genes are TRBV2 and TRBJ1-5; 7 bases fit TRBD1. V lost 1 base, J lost 6 bases, and 3 bases stayed unmatched. This CDR3 is built from 14 residues. Germline V lookup: CDR1 SNHLY, CDR2 FYNNEI. This CDR3 is CASSEGQGTQPQHF. Written as DNA, the CDR3 is TGTGCCAGCAGTGAAGGACAGGGCACTCAGCCCCAGCATTTT.

V usage is TRBV19 and J usage is TRBJ1-2; maybe TRBD1 (6 bases). This CDR3 spans 14 amino acids. Germline CDR1 LNHDA, CDR2 SQIVND (reference sequence). Trimming took off 6 bases at V and 4 bases at J, with 15 bases between the two ends. CDR3: CASSPVGAAYGYTF. The CDR3 region has the DNA TGTGCCAGTAGCCCTGTGGGGGCGGCCTATGGCTACACCTTC. The full variable domain, its missing parts supplied by reference TRBV19 and TRBJ1-2, is DGGITQSPKYLFRKEGQNVTLSCEQNLNHDAMYWYRQDPGQGLRLIYYSQIVNDFQKGDIAEGYSVSREKKESFPLTVTSAQKNPTAFYLCASSPVGAAYGYTFGSGTRLTVV.

The chain links TRBV6-5 to TRBJ2-5, with D possibly matching TRBD2 (5 bases). Germline V CDR1 and CDR2: MNHEY, SVGAGI. The CDR3 is 14 residues long. V was trimmed by 0 bases and J by 1 base, leaving 6 bases between them. This chain's CDR3 is CASSYSRAQETQYF. The CDR3 bases are TGTGCCAGCAGTTACTCGCGGGCCCAAGAGACCCAGTACTTC.

The gene calls are TRBV12-5 and TRBJ1-5, with D possibly matching TRBD1 (5 bases). The CDR3 has 17 amino acids. Trimming removed 0 bases at V and 2 bases at J, with 14 bases between. From germline, CDR1 is LGHNT and CDR2 FRNRAP. The CDR3 region has the DNA TGTGCTAGTGGTTTGGTACTTGGGTTGGGGGGCAATCAGCCCCAGCATTTT. Protein: CASGLVLGLGGNQPQHF.

The chain has TRBV9 and TRBJ2-1, with D hard to call. The CDR3 has 14 residues. Deletions cut 2 bases from V and 4 bases from J, with 10 bases between. Germline V gene sequence: CDR1 SGDLS, CDR2 YYNGEE. This chain's CDR3 is CASSVGGLYNEQFF. The CDR3, as DNA: TGTGCCAGCAGCGTGGGCGGCTTATACAATGAGCAGTTCTTC.

This sequence joins TRBV7-3 and TRBJ2-5; no clear D gene. Trimming took 2 bases from V and 2 from J, leaving 9 bases between them. CDR1 is SGHTA and CDR2 is FQGTGA in the germline V gene. This CDR3 spans 14 amino acids. CDR3 sequence reads: CASSLVGWQETQYF. DNA for the CDR3: TGTGCCAGCAGCTTAGTAGGGTGGCAAGAGACCCAGTACTTC.

J is TRBJ2-7 and V is TRBV19; TRBD2 agrees at 8 bases. The V gene's germline CDR1 is LNHDA and CDR2 SQIVND (reference sequence). The CDR3 is made up of 15 amino acids. Germline trimming cut 6 bases from V and 0 bases from J; bases unmatched to any gene: 7. CDR3 nucleotides: TGTGCCAGTAGGGCTCGCGGGAGGTCCTCCTACGAGCAGTACTTC. This encodes CASRARGRSSYEQYF.

This clone showed up just once. The CDR3 loop reads CASTRQGVRELHGTEAFF. CDR3 sequence (DNA): TGCGCCAGCACCAGACAGGGCGTGCGGGAATTGCACGGCACTGAAGCTTTCTTT. The rearrangement links TRBV23-1 to TRBJ1-1, with 7 bases fitting TRBD1. TRBV23-1 is assigned to the ORF class and has an uncertain function. CDR3 size: 18 residues. V lost 7 bases, J lost 4 bases, and 21 bases stayed unmatched.